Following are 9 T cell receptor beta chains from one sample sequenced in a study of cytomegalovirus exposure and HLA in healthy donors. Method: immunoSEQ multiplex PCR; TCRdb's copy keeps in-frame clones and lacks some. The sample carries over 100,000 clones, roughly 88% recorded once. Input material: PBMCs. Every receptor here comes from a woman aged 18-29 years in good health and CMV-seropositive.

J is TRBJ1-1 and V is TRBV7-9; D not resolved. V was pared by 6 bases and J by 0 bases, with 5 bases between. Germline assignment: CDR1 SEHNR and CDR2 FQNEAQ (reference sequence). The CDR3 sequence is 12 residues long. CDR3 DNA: TGTGCCAGCAGGGCCCTGAACACTGAAGCTTTCTTT. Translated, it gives CASRALNTEAFF.

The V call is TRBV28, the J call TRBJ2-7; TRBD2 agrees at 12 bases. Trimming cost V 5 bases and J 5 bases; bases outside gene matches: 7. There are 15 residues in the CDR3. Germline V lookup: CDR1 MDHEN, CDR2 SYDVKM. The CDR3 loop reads CASSPRTSGMDEQYF. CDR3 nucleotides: TGTGCCAGCAGTCCAAGGACTAGCGGGATGGACGAGCAGTACTTC.

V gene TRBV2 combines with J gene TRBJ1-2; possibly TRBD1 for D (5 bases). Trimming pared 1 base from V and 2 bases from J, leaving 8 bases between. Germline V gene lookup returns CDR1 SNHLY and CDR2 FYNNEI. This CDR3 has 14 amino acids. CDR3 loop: CASSEDPGNYGYTF. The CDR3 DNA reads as TGTGCCAGCAGTGAAGACCCAGGGAACTATGGCTACACCTTC.

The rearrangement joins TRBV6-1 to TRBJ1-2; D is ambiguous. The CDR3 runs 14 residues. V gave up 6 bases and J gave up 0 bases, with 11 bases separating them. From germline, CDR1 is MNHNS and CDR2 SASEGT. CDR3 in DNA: TGTGCCAGCAGAACTACCGGGACTAACTATGGCTACACCTTC. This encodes CASRTTGTNYGYTF.

This chain's CDR3 is CASSPGQGSTEAFF. CDR3 nucleotides: TGTGCCAGCAGCCCAGGGCAGGGGAGCACTGAAGCTTTCTTT. The genes are TRBV7-8 and TRBJ1-1; D is perhaps TRBD1 (6 bases). Per the germline V gene, CDR1 is SGHVS and CDR2 is FQNEAQ. V dropped 5 bases and J dropped 4 bases, with 14 bases sitting between them. CDR3 size: 14 residues.

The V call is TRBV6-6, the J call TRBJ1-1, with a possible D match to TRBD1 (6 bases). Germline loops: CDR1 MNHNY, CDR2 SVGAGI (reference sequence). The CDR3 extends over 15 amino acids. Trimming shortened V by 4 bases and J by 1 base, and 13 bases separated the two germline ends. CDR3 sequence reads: CASSSRTGRNTEAFF. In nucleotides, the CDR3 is TGTGCCAGCAGTTCACGTACAGGGAGGAACACTGAAGCTTTCTTT.

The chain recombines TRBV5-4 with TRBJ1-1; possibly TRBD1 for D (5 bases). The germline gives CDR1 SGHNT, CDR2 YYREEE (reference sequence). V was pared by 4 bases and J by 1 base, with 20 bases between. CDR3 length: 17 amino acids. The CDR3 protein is CASSPVPGRLTNTEAFF. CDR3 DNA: TGTGCCAGCAGCCCGGTCCCAGGGAGGCTCACGAACACTGAAGCTTTCTTT.

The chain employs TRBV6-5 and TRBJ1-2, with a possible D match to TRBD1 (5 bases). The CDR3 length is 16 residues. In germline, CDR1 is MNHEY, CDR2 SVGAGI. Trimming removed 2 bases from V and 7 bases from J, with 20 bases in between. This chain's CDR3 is CASSYLNAGQRSGYTF. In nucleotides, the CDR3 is TGTGCCAGCAGTTACCTTAACGCGGGGCAAAGGAGTGGCTACACCTTC.

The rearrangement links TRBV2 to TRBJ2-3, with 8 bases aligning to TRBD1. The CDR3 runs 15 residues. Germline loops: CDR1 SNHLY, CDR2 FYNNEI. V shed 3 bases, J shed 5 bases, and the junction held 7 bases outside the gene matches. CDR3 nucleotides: TGTGCCAGCAGTGAGGACAGGGCCCGGGGAGATACGCAGTATTTT. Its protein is CASSEDRARGDTQYF.